This T cell receptor (beta chain) was recovered during a study of blood T cell repertoires in COVID-19. Profiling relied on immunoSEQ multiplex PCR, and the TCRdb table lists in-frame clones only, not all of them. The sample contains fewer than 70,000 clones, more than 65% of which appear only once. Germline assignment: CDR1 LNHDA and CDR2 SQIVND (reference sequence). V shed 4 bases and J 7 bases; nucleotides not matched to a gene: 14. CDR3 size: 16 residues. J is TRBJ1-2 and V is TRBV19, with TRBD1 matching 8 bases. Sequencing input: peripheral blood. The receptor's source is an older woman with acute or convalescent COVID-19. As DNA, the CDR3 is TGTGCCAGTAGTAGCACTGCGGACAGGGTTTTGTTTGGCTACACCTTC. Amino acid sequence: CASSSTADRVLFGYTF.